This T cell receptor beta chain was observed in a study of blood T cells in healthy people across ages. V dropped 6 bases and J dropped 1; count of bases not matched to a gene: 10. Germline-derived CDR1 and CDR2 are DFQATT and SNEGSKA (reference sequence). CDR3 length equals 15 residues. Together with a sample-barcoded 5' primer, a J-beta primer mix was included in a second PCR lasting about 6 to 12 cycles. TCRdb fed the 5' RACE reads into MiXCR, producing one record per CDR3 protein. The table records about 970,000 distinct CDR3 sequences, roughly half of them present only once. Study-level results: Diversity figures derived from one million T cells were judged to underestimate the true value.

This clonotype was counted many times. As yet, its antigen is unknown. J is TRBJ2-5 and V is TRBV20-1, with 8 positions matching TRBD2. Sequenced material: blood. The clonotype originates from a woman in her fifties or sixties in good health. CDR3 amino acids: CSANDGRGIQETQYF. Written as DNA, the CDR3 is TGCAGTGCAAATGACGGGAGGGGGATCCAAGAGACCCAGTACTTC.